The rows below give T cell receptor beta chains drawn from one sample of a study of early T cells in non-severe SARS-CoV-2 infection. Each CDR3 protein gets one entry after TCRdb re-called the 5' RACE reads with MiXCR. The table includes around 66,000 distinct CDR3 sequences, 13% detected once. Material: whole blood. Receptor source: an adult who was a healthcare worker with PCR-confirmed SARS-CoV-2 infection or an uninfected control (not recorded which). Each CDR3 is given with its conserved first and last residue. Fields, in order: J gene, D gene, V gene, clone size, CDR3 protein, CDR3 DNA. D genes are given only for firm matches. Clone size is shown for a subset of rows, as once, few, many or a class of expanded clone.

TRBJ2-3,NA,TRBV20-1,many,CSANLDTQYF,TGCAGTGCTAACTTGGATACGCAGTATTTT
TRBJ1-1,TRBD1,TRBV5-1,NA,CASSVTGGNTEAFF,TGCGCCAGCAGCGTTACAGGGGGGAACACTGAAGCTTTCTTT
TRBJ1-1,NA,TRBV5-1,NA,CASARGEGAEAFF,TGCGCCAGCGCGCGGGGCGAGGGCGCTGAAGCTTTCTTT
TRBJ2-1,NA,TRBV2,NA,CASNGVRGNEQFF,TGTGCCAGCAATGGGGTTCGGGGGAATGAGCAGTTCTTC
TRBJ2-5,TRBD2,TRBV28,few,CATVGLAGGNQYF,TGTGCCACCGTGGGACTAGCGGGAGGGAACCAGTACTTC
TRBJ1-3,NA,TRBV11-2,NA,CASSLGSTGNTIYF,TGTGCCAGCAGCTTGGGATCAACCGGAAACACCATATATTTT
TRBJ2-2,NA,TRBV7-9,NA,CASSPVASNTGELLF,TGTGCCAGCAGCCCTGTGGCCTCGAACACCGGGGAGCTGCTTTTT
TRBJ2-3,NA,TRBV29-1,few,CSVVPGSTDTQYF,TGCAGCGTTGTCCCAGGGAGCACAGATACGCAGTATTTT
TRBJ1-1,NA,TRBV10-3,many,CAISDGEYTEAFF,TGTGCCATCAGTGACGGGGAGTACACTGAAGCTTTCTTT
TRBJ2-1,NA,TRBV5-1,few,CASSLGGGDEQFF,TGCGCCAGCAGCTTGGGAGGCGGGGATGAGCAGTTCTTC
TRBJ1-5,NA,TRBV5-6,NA,CASSFRRENQPQHF,TGTGCCAGCAGCTTCCGACGGGAAAATCAGCCCCAGCATTTT
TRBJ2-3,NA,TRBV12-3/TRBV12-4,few,CASSPPGNGVTQYF,TGTGCCAGCAGTCCCCCCGGTAATGGGGTTACGCAGTATTTT
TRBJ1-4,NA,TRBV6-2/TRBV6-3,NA,CASSYRSAANEKLFF,TGTGCCAGCAGTTACCGCTCGGCAGCAAATGAAAAACTGTTTTTT
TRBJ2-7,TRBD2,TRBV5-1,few,CASSLRTSINEQYF,TGCGCCAGCAGCTTGAGGACTAGCATCAACGAGCAGTACTTC
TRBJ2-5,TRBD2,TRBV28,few,CASSPTSGRLQETQYF,TGTGCCAGCAGCCCGACTAGCGGGAGGCTACAAGAGACCCAGTACTTC
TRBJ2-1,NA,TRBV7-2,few,CASSPRSGASSYNEQFF,TGTGCCAGCAGCCCCCGCTCGGGAGCTAGCTCCTACAATGAGCAGTTCTTC
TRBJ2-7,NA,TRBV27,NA,CASGSRYEQYF,TGTGCCAGCGGGAGTAGGTACGAGCAGTACTTC
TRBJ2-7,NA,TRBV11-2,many,CASSLHDNYEQYF,TGTGCCAGCAGCCTACACGACAACTACGAGCAGTACTTC
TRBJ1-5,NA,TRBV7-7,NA,CASSLGQNQPQHF,TGTGCCAGCAGCCTCGGACAGAATCAGCCCCAGCATTTT
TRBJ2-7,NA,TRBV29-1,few,CSVDVAGREQYF,TGCAGCGTTGATGTGGCCGGTAGGGAGCAGTACTTC
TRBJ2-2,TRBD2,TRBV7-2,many,CASSLGTSARLLFF,TGTGCCAGCAGCCTTGGGACTAGCGCCCGTCTGCTGTTTTTT
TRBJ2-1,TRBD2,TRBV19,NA,CASSYRGSGTSGTYNEQFF,TGTGCCAGTAGTTACAGGGGGAGCGGGACTAGCGGTACCTACAATGAGCAGTTCTTC
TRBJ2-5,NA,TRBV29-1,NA,CSVGQTEETQYF,TGCAGCGTTGGTCAGACGGAAGAGACCCAGTACTTC
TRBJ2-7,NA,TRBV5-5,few,CASSFYGSPIYEQYF,TGTGCCAGCAGCTTCTACGGTAGCCCCATCTACGAGCAGTACTTC